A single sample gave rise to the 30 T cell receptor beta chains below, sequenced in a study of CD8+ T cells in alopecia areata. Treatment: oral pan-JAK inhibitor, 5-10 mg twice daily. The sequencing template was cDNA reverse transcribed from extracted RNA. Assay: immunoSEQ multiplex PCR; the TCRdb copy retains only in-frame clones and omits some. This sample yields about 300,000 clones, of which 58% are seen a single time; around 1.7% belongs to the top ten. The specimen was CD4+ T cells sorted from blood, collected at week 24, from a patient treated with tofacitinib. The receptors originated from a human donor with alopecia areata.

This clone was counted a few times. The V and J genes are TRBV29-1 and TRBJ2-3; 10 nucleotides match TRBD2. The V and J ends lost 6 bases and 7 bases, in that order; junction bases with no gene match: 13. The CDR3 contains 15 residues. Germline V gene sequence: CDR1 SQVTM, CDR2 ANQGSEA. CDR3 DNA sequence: TGCAGCGTCCTAAAGGGGGCTAGCGGGGGTTATACGCAGTATTTT. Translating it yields CSVLKGASGGYTQYF.

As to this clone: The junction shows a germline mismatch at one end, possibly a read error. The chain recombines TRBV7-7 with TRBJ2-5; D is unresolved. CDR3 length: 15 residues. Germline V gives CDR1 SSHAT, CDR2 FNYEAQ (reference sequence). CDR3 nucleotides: TGTGCTAGCAGCTTAGTCTCGGCCCCTCAAGAGACCCAGTACTTC. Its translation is CASSLVSAPQETQYF.

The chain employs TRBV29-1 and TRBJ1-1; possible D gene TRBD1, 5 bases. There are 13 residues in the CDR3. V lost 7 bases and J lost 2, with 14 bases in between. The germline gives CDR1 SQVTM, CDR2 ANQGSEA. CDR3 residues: CSAPGFVNTEAFF. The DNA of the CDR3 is TGCAGCGCGCCAGGGTTCGTTAACACTGAAGCTTTCTTT.

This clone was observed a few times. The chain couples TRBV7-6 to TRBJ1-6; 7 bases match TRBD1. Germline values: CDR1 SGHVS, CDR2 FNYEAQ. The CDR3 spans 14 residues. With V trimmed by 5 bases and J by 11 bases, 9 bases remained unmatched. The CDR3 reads CASSETGAVTPLHF. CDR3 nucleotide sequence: TGTGCCAGCAGCGAAACAGGGGCGGTGACACCCCTCCACTTT.

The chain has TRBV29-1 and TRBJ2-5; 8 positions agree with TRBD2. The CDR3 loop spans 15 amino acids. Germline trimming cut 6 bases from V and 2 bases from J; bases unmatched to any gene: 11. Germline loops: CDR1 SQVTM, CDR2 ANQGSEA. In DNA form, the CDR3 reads TGCAGCGTCGTAGGGGGTCCGGGGGGGCAAGAGACCCAGTACTTC. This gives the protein CSVVGGPGGQETQYF.

The CDR3 DNA sequence: TGTGCCAGCCTCCCGAACACAGGGGGAAGCGAGCAGTACTTC. Translating gives CASLPNTGGSEQYF. The chain combines TRBV27 with TRBJ2-7; TRBD1 agrees at 8 bases. V was clipped by 8 bases and J by 6 bases; unmatched bases: 12. The CDR3 spans 14 residues. Germline V gene data show CDR1 as MNHEY and CDR2 as SMNVEV (reference sequence).

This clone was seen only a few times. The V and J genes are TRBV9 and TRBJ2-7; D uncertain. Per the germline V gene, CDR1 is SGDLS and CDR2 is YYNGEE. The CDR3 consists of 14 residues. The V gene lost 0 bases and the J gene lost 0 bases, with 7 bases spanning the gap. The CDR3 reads CASSVEVGSYEQYF. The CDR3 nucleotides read TGTGCCAGCAGCGTAGAAGTCGGCTCCTACGAGCAGTACTTC.

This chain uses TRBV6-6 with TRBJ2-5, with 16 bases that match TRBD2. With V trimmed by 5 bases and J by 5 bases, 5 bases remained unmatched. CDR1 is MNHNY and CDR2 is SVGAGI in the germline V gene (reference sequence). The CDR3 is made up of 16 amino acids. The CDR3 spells CASSKGLAGGSETQYF. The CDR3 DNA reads TGTGCCAGCAGTAAGGGACTAGCGGGGGGGTCTGAGACCCAGTACTTC.

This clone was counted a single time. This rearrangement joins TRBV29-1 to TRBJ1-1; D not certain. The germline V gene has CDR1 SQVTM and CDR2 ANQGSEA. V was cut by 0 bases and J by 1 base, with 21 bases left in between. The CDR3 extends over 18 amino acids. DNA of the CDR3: TGCAGCGTTGAAGATGTTATCCACGCTCGAAACCGGAACACTGAAGCTTTCTTT. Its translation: CSVEDVIHARNRNTEAFF. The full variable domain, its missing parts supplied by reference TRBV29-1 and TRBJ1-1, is SAVISQKPSRDICQRGTSLTIQCQVDSQVTMMFWYRQQPGQSLTLIATANQGSEATYESGFVIDKFPISRPNLTFSTLTVSNMSPEDSSIYLCSVEDVIHARNRNTEAFFGQGTRLTVV.

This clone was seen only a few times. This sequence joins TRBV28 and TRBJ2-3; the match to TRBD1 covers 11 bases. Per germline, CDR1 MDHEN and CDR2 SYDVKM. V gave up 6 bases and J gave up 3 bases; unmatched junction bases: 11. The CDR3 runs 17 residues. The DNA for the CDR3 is TGTGCCAGCAGGTCAACCCCCGGGACAGGGGGGACAGATACGCAGTATTTT. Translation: CASRSTPGTGGTDTQYF.

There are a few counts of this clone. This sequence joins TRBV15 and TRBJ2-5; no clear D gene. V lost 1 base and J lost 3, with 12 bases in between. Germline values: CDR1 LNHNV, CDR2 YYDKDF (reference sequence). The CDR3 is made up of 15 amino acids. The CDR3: CATSRAPSWEETQYF. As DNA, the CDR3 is TGTGCCACCAGCAGAGCCCCTAGTTGGGAAGAGACCCAGTACTTC.

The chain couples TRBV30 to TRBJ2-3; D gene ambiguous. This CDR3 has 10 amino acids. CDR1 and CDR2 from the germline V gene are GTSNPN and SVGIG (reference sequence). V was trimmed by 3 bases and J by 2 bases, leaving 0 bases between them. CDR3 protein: CAWSTDTQYF. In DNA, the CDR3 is TGTGCCTGGAGCACAGATACGCAGTATTTT.

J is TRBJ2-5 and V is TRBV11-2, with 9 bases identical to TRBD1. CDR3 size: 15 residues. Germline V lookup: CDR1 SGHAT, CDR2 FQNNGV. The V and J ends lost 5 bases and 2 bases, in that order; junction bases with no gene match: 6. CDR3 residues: CASSATGGGQETQYF. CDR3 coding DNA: TGTGCCAGCAGCGCAACAGGGGGCGGGCAAGAGACCCAGTACTTC.

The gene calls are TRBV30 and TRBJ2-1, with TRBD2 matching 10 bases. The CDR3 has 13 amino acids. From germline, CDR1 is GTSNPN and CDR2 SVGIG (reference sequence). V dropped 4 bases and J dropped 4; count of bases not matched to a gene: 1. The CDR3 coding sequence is TGTGCCTGGAATAGCGGGGGGTACAATGAGCAGTTCTTC. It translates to CAWNSGGYNEQFF. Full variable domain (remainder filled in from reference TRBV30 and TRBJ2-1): SQTIHQWPATLVQPVGSPLSLECTVEGTSNPNLYWYRQAAGRGLQLLFYSVGIGQISSEVPQNLSASRPQDRQFILSSKKLLLSDSGFYLCAWNSGGYNEQFFGPGTRLTVL.

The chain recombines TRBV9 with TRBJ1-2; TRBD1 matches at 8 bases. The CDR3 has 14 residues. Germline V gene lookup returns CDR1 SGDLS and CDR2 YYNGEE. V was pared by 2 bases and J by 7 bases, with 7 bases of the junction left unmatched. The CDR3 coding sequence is TGTGCCAGCAGCGTGAGGACAGGGCATGCTGGCTACACCTTC. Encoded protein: CASSVRTGHAGYTF.

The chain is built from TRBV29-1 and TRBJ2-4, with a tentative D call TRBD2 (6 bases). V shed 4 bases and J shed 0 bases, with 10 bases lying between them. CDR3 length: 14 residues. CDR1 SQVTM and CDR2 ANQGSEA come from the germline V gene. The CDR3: CSVAPLAAKNIQYF. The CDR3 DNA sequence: TGCAGCGTTGCACCACTAGCAGCCAAAAACATTCAGTACTTC.

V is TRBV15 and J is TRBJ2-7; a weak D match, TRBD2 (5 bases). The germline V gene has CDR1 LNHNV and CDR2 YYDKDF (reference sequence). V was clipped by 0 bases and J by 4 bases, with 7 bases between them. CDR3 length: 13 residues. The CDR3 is CATSREREYEQYF. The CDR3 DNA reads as TGTGCCACCAGCAGAGAGAGGGAGTACGAGCAGTACTTC.

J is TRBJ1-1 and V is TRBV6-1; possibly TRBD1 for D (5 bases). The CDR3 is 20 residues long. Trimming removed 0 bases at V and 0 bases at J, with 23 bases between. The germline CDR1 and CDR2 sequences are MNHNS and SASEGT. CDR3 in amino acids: CASSEASINRGSGMNTEAFF. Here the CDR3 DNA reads TGTGCCAGCAGTGAAGCCTCAATAAACCGGGGCTCAGGGATGAACACTGAAGCTTTCTTT.

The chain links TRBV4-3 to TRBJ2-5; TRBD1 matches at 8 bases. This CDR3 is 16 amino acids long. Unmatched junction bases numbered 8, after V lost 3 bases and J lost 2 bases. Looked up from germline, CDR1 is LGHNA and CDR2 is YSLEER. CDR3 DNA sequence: TGCGCCAGCAGCCAGCTATTCAGGGGGCGTCAAGAGACCCAGTACTTC. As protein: CASSQLFRGRQETQYF.

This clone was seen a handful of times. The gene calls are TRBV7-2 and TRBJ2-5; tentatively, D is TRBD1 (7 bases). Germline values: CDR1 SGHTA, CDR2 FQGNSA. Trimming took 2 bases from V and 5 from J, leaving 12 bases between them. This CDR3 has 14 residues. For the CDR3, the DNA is TGTGCCAGCAGCTTACAGGGGGGCAGGGAGACCCAGTACTTC. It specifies CASSLQGGRETQYF.

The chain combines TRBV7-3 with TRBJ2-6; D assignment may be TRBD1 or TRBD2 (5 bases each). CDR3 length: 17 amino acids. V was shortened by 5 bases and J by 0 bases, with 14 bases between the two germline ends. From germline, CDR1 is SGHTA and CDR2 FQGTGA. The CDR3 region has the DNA TGTGCCAGCAGCCCCTCCGGGGCCCGCTCTGGGGCCAACGTCCTGACTTTC. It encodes CASSPSGARSGANVLTF.

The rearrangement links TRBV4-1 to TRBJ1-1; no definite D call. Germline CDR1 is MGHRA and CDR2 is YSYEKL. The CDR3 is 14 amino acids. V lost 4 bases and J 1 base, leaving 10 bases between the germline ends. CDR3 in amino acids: CASSRIAWNTEAFF. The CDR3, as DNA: TGCGCCAGCAGCCGGATCGCGTGGAACACTGAAGCTTTCTTT.

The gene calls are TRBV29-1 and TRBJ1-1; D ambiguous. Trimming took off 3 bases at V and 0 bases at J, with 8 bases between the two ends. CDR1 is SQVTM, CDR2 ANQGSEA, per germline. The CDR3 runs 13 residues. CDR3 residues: CSVDLRMNTEAFF. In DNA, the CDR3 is TGCAGCGTTGACTTACGGATGAACACTGAAGCTTTCTTT.

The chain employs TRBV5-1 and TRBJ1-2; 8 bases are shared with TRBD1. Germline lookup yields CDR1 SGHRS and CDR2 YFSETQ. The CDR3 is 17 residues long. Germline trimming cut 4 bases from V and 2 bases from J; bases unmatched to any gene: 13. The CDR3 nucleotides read TGCGCCAGCAGCACGGACAGGGCCACCTCTGGCAACTATGGCTACACCTTC. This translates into CASSTDRATSGNYGYTF.

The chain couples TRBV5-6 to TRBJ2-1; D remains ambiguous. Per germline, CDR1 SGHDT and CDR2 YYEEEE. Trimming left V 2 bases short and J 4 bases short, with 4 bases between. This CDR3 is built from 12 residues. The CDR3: CASSFVYNEQFF. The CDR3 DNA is TGTGCCAGCAGCTTTGTATACAATGAGCAGTTCTTC.

CDR3 sequence: CASSYGLAVEQYF. DNA of the CDR3: TGTGCCAGCAGTTACGGTCTAGCGGTCGAGCAGTACTTC. This chain uses TRBV6-5 with TRBJ2-7; 7 bases fit TRBD2. V shed 2 bases, J shed 6 bases, and the junction held 4 bases outside the gene matches. The CDR3 runs 13 residues. From germline, CDR1 is MNHEY and CDR2 SVGAGI.

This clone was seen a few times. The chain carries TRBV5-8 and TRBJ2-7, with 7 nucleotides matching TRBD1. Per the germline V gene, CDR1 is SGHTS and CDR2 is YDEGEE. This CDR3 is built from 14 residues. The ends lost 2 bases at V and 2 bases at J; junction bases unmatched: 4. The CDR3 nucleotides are TGTGCCAGCAGCTTACTAACAGGGGCCTACGAGCAGTACTTC. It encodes CASSLLTGAYEQYF. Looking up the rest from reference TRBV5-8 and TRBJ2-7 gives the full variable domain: EAGVTQSPTHLIKTRGQQATLRCSPISGHTSVYWYQQALGLGLQFLLWYDEGEERNRGNFPPRFSGRQFPNYSSELNVNALELEDSALYLCASSLLTGAYEQYFGPGTRLTVT.

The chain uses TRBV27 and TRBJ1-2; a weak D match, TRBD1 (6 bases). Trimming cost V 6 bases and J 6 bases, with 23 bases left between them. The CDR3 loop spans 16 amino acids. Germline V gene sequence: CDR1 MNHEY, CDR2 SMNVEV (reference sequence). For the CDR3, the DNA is TGTGCCAGCAGCCGGTTCCTGGACAGTGGCGGGAATGGCTACACCTTC. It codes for CASSRFLDSGGNGYTF.

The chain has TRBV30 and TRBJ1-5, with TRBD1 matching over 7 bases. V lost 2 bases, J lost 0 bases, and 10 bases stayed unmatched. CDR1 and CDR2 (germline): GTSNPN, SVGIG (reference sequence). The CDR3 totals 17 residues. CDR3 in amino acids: CAWSPTDRIVSNQPQHF. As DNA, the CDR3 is TGTGCCTGGAGTCCGACGGACAGGATTGTTAGCAATCAGCCCCAGCATTTT.

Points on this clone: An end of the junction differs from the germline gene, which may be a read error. DNA of the CDR3: TGTGCCAGCAGCTTAGTGGACACATCCCTAGGGGCCTTC. This translates into CASSLVDTSLGAF. This chain uses TRBV7-9 with TRBJ1-2; D possibly corresponds to TRBD1 (5 bases). Germline CDR1 reads SEHNR; CDR2 reads FQNEAQ (reference sequence). The CDR3 has 13 amino acids. Together with reference TRBV7-9 and TRBJ1-2, the CDR3 gives the full variable domain: DTGVSQNPRHKITKRGQNVTFRCDPISEHNRLYWYRQTLGQGPEFLTYFQNEAQLEKSRLLSDRFSAERPKGSFSTLEIQRTEQGDSAMYLCASSLVDTSLGAFGSGTRLTVV.